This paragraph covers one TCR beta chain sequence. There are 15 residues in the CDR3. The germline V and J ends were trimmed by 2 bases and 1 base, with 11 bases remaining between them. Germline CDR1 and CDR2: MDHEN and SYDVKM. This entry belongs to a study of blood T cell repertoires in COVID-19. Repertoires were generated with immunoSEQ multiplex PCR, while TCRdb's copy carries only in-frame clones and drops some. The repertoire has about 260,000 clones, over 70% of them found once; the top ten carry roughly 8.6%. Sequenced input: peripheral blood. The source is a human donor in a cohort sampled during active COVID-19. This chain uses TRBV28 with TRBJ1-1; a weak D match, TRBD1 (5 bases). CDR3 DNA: TGTGCCAGCAGTTTAGTCGGGGGAGAGAACACTGAAGCTTTCTTT. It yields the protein CASSLVGGENTEAFF.